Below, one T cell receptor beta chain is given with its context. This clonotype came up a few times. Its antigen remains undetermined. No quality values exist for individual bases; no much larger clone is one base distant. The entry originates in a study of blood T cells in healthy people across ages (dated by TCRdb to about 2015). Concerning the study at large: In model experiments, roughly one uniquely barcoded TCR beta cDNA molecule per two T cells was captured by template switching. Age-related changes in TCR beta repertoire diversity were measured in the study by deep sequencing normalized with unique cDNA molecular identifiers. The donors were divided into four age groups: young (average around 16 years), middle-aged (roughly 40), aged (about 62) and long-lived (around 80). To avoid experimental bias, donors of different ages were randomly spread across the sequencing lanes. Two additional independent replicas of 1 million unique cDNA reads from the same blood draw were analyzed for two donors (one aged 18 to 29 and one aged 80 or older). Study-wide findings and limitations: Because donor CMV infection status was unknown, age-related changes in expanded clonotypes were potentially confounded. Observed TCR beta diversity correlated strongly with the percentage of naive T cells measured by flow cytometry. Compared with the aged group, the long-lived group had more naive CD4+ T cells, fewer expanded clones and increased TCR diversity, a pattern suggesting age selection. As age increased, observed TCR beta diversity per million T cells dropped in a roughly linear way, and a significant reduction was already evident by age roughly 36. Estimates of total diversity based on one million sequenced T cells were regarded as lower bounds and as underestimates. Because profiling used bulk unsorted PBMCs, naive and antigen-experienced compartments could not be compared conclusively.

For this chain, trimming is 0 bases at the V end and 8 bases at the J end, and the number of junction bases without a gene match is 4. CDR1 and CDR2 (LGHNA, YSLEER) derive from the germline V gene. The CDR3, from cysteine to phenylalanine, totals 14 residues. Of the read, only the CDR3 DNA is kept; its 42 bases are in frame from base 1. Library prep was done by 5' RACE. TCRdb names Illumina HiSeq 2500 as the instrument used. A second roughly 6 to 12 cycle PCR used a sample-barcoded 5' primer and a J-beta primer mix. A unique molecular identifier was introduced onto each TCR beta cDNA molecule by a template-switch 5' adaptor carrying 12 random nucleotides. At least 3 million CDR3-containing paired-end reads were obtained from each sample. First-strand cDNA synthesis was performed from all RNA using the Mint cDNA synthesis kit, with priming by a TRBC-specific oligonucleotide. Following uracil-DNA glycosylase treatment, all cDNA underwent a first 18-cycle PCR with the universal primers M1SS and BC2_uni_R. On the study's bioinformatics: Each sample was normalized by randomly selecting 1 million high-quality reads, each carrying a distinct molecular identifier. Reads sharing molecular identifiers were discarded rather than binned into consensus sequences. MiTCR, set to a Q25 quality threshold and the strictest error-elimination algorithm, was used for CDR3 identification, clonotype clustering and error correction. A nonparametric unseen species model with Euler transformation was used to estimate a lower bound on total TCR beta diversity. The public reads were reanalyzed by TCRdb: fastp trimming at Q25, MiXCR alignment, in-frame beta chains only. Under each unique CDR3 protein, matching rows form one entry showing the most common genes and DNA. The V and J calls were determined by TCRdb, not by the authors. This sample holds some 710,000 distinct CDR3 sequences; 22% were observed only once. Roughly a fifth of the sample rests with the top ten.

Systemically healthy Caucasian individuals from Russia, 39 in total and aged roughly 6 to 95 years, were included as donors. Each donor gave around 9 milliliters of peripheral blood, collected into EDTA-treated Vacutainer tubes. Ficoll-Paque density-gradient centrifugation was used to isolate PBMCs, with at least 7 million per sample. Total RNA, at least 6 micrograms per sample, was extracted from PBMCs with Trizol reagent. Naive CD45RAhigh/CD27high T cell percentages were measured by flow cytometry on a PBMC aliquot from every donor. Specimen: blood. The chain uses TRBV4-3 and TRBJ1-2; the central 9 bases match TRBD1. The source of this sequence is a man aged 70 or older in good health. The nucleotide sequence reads TGCGCCAGCAGCCAAGATAGCGGGACAGGGGGCTACACCTTC. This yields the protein CASSQDSGTGGYTF.